The present entry profiles one T cell receptor beta chain with its context. The data are from a study of blood T cell repertoires in COVID-19. The CDR3 is 15 residues long. Germline loops: CDR1 LNHDA, CDR2 SQIVND (reference sequence). The V gene end was trimmed by 7 bases and the J gene end by 4 bases; junction bases not matched to a gene: 8. Repertoires were generated with immunoSEQ multiplex PCR, while TCRdb's copy carries only in-frame clones and drops some. This table has some 190,000 clones, 75% to 80% appearing once. The source of this sequence is a woman in her fifties or sixties with active or convalescent COVID-19. Sequenced input: peripheral blood. The rearrangement links TRBV19 to TRBJ2-3, with TRBD1 matching 10 bases. The CDR3 region has the DNA TGTGCCAGTAATAAGGGACAGGGGACTGCAGATACGCAGTATTTT. Translated: CASNKGQGTADTQYF.